Here is one T cell receptor (beta chain) with its context. Its antigen is unidentified. Clones were read by immunoSEQ multiplex PCR, and TCRdb kept only the in-frame ones, dropping some. The sample yields about 42,000 clones, 60% to 80% seen once. This record comes from a study of neoadjuvant anti-PD-1 for oral cavity cancer. Study overall: Most patients had three to four biweekly doses of 3 mg/kg nivolumab before resection. Patients without progression received a fourth nivolumab dose around day 43, then surgical resection on days 50-56. Regarding the study as a whole: Post-nivolumab, blood T cell clonality was significantly elevated in non-responders.

The length of the CDR3 is 13 residues. Trimming took 3 bases from V and 3 from J, leaving 8 bases between them. CDR1 is WNHNN, CDR2 SYGVQD, per germline (reference sequence). Time point meaning: after neoadjuvant nivolumab, at surgical resection. PBMCs were not maintained or expanded in culture before analysis. This receptor was identified in a person aged 35 to 85 with oral cavity squamous cell carcinoma. This chain joins TRBV10-1 and TRBJ1-2; D is perhaps TRBD1 (5 bases). The starting material was PBMCs, obtained after nivolumab (anti-PD-1) treatment. CDR3 region: CASSDGGDYGYTF. As DNA, the CDR3 is TGCGCCAGCAGTGATGGGGGGGACTATGGCTACACCTTC.